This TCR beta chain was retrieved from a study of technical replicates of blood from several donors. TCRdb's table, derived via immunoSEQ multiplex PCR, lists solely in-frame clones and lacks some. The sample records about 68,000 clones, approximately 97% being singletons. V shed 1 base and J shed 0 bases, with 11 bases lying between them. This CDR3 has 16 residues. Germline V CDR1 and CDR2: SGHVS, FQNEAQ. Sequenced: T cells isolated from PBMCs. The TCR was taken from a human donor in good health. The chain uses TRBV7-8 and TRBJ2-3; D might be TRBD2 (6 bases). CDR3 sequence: CASSLDYGTSTDTQYF. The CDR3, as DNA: TGTGCCAGCAGCTTAGATTACGGGACTAGCACAGATACGCAGTATTTT.